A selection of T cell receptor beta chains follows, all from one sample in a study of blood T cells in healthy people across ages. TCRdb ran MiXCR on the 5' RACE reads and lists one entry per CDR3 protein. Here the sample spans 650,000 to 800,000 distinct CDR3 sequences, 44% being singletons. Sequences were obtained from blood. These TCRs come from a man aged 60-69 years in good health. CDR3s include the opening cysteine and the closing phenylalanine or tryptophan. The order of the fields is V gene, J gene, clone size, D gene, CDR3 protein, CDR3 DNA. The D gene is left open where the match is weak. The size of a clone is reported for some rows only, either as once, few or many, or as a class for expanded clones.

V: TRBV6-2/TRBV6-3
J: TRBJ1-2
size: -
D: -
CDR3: CASSYPPKGTDGHTF
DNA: TGTGCCAGCAGTTACCCACCGAAAGGTACGGATGGCCACACCTTC

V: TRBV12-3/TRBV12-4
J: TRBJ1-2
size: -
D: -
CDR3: CASRIRGGGYTF
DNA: TGTGCCAGCAGAATCAGGGGAGGTGGCTACACCTTC

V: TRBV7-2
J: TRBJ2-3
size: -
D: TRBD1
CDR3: CASSPGGTLYF
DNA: TGTGCCAGCAGCCCAGGGGGTACGCTGTATTTT

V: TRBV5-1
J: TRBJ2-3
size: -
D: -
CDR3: CATQRTGTTDTQYF
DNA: TGCGCCACCCAGCGGACGGGGACCACAGATACGCAGTATTTT

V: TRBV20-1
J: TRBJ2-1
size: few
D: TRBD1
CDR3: CSARATGAEQFF
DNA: TGCAGTGCTAGAGCAACAGGGGCTGAGCAGTTCTTC

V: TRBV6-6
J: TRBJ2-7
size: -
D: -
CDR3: CATWNINSYEQYF
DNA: TGTGCCACGTGGAACATAAACTCCTACGAGCAGTACTTC

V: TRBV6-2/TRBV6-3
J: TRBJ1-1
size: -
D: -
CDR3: CASRIGGLGEAFF
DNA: TGTGCCAGCAGAATAGGGGGGTTGGGCGAAGCTTTCTTT

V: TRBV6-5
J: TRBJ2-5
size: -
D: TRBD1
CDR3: CASSNHLQGEETQYF
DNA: TGTGCCAGCAGTAACCACCTACAGGGGGAAGAGACCCAGTACTTC

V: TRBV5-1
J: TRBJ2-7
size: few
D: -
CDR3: CASSVQTEYEQYF
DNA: TGCGCCAGCAGCGTACAGACAGAGTACGAGCAGTACTTC

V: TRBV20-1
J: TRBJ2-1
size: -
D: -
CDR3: CSAWTNRNEQFF
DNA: TGCAGTGCCTGGACTAATCGGAATGAGCAGTTCTTC

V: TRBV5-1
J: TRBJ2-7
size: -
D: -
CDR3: CASSFVVEGEQYF
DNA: TGCGCCAGCAGCTTTGTGGTCGAAGGAGAGCAGTACTTC

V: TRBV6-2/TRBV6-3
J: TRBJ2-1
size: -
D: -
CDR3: CASRRPGRAVKDEQFF
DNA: TGTGCCAGCAGGCGCCCGGGACGAGCGGTGAAGGATGAGCAGTTCTTC

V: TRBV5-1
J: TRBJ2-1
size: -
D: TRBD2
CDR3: CASSQRLAGNNEQFF
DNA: TGCGCCAGCAGCCAACGACTAGCGGGGAACAATGAGCAGTTCTTC

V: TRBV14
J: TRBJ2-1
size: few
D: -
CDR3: CASSRLGGQDEQFF
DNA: TGTGCCAGCAGCCGCCTAGGCGGACAAGATGAGCAGTTCTTC

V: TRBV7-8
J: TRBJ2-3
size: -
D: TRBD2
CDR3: CASSLSPGLVSDTQYF
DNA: TGTGCCAGCAGCTTATCTCCGGGACTAGTTAGTGATACGCAGTATTTT

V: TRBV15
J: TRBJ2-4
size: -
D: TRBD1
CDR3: CATSRGTGARDIQYF
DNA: TGTGCCACCAGCAGAGGGACAGGGGCGAGGGACATTCAGTACTTC

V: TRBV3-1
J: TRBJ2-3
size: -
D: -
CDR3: CASSLDLQDTQYF
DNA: TGTGCCAGCAGCCTCGATCTTCAAGATACGCAGTATTTT

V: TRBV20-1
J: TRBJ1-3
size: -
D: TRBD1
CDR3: CSAKQGFGNTIYF
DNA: TGCAGTGCTAAACAGGGGTTTGGAAACACCATATATTTT

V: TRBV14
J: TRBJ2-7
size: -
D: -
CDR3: CASSQDWNRRLYEQYF
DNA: TGTGCCAGCAGCCAAGATTGGAACAGGAGGCTCTACGAGCAGTACTTC

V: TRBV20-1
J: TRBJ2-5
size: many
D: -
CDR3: CSASPPGSVDQETQYF
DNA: TGCAGTGCATCCCCTCCAGGGAGTGTCGACCAAGAGACCCAGTACTTC

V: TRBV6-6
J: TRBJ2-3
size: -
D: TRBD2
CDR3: CASSSGTSGILTDTQYF
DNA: TGTGCCAGCAGTTCAGGGACTAGCGGGATCCTCACAGATACGCAGTATTTT

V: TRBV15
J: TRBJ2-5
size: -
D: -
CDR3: CATSRDYAGAPLQETQYF
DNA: TGTGCCACCAGCAGAGACTATGCCGGGGCCCCCCTCCAAGAGACCCAGTACTTC

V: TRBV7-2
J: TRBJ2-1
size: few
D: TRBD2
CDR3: CASSLGGTSGSEQFF
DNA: TGTGCCAGCAGCTTAGGTGGGACTAGCGGGAGTGAGCAGTTCTTC

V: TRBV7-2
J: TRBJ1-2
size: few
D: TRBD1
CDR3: CASSTKTGGGGYTF
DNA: TGTGCCAGCAGCACGAAAACAGGGGGAGGGGGCTACACCTTC

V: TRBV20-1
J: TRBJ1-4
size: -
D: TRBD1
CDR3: CSAVHRGITNEKLFF
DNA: TGCAGTGCTGTACACAGGGGTATTACTAATGAAAAACTGTTTTTT

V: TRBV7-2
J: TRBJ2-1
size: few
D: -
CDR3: CASSLGAGLDEQFF
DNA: TGTGCCAGCAGCTTAGGGGCAGGGTTGGATGAGCAGTTCTTC

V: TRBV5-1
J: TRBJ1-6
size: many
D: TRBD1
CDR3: CASSLAGTGGSPLHF
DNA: TGCGCCAGCAGCTTGGCCGGGACAGGGGGATCACCCCTCCACTTT

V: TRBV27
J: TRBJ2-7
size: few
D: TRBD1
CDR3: CASSTGGDREQYF
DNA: TGTGCCAGCTCCACAGGGGGCGATCGCGAGCAGTACTTC

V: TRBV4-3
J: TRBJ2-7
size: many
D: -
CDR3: CASSQMGAVSYEQYF
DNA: TGCGCCAGCAGCCAAATGGGGGCGGTCTCCTACGAGCAGTACTTC